The sequence of this TCR beta chain was determined in a study of early T cells in non-severe SARS-CoV-2 infection. Study context: Unsorted whole-blood RNA was sequenced in bulk, leaving chains unpaired.

Germline assignment: CDR1 MGHRA and CDR2 YSYEKL. V lost 0 bases and J lost 2; bases outside the gene matches: 5. The CDR3 totals 16 residues. Study-level results: Clonotype matching in VDJdb favored anti-spike CD8 responses and did not capture private and CD4 specificities.

Unique molecular identifiers were affixed to single, distinct cDNA molecules. TCRdb re-analysed the 5' RACE reads in MiXCR, keeping a single row per CDR3 protein. The data contain around 25,000 distinct CDR3 sequences, around 3.9% of them singletons. With regard to this clonotype: Its cognate antigen is unknown.

Input material: whole blood. The TCR originated in an adult who was a healthcare worker with PCR-confirmed SARS-CoV-2 infection or an uninfected control (not recorded which). V gene TRBV4-1 combines with J gene TRBJ2-7; 9 nucleotides line up with TRBD2. The CDR3 is CASSQDHLAGTYEQYF. CDR3 DNA: TGCGCCAGCAGCCAAGATCACCTAGCGGGGACCTACGAGCAGTACTTC.